What follows is one TCR beta chain and its context. Its antigen is still unknown. Via MiXCR, TCRdb re-called the 5' RACE reads, giving one row per CDR3 protein. The data hold approximately 220,000 distinct CDR3 sequences, with roughly 24% observed a single time. This entry comes from a study of CD8 T cells in ankylosing spondylitis. Study-level findings and limits: The study looked at matched synovial fluid samples from ankylosing spondylitis patients. Disease-linked clones were reported to be significantly enriched there.

The clonotype originates from a male donor with ankylosing spondylitis or in good health (not recorded which). The specimen was blood, either unsorted or a sorted T cell fraction (not recorded which).

Here the CDR3 DNA reads TGTGCCAGCTCACCCAGCGATGGCTACACCTTC. It specifies CASSPSDGYTF. J is TRBJ1-2 and V is TRBV18; D is undetermined. The V end was cut by 3 bases, the J end by 6 bases, with 5 bases between. Germline values: CDR1 KGHSH, CDR2 LQKENI. This CDR3 comprises 11 residues.